Below, 2 T cell receptor beta chains from the same sample are listed, as sequenced in a study of blood T cell repertoires in COVID-19. Here immunoSEQ multiplex PCR was the method, and the copy in TCRdb shows in-frame clones only, minus some. The sample shows hundreds of thousands of clones, around 87% of them seen only once. Source material: PBMCs or T cells enriched from blood (not recorded which). Receptors originate from a man in his thirties or forties who had recovered from COVID-19.

This chain joins TRBV19 and TRBJ2-1, with TRBD1 matching over 8 bases. The CDR3 totals 15 residues. The V segment lost 8 bases and the J segment 2 bases; nucleotides outside the gene matches: 8. Germline CDR1 and CDR2: LNHDA and SQIVND (reference sequence). CDR3: CASSDRVRPYNEQFF. CDR3 coding DNA: TGTGCCAGTTCGGACAGGGTAAGACCCTACAATGAGCAGTTCTTC.

V gene TRBV3-1 (or the pseudogene TRBV3-2) combines with J gene TRBJ1-2; 8 bases are shared with TRBD1. With V trimmed by 1 base and J by 4 bases, 5 bases remained unmatched. Germline V gene data show CDR1 as LGHDT and CDR2 as YNNKEL (reference sequence). CDR3 size: 15 residues. CDR3 DNA: TGTGCCAGCAGCCAAGGGACAGGGACTGTCTATGGCTACACCTTC. Its protein product is CASSQGTGTVYGYTF.